At least ten counts were recorded for the clone carrying this T cell receptor beta chain. These data are taken from a study of T cells in Graves' hyperthyroidism and ophthalmopathy. Study overall: At initial diagnosis, before any treatment had begun, peripheral blood was obtained.

It was RNA transcripts that yielded the amplified TCR beta CDR3 regions. When the TCR CDR3 underwent first-round RT-PCR, the HTBI primer set was used. TCRdb re-called the multiplex PCR reads with MiXCR, one entry per CDR3 protein. The sample shows about 360,000 distinct CDR3 sequences, roughly 13% of them seen only once. Germline lookup yields CDR1 KGHSH and CDR2 LQKENI. Trimming took off 6 bases at V and 2 bases at J, with 17 bases between the two ends. CDR3 length: 16 amino acids. The rearrangement uses TRBV18 and TRBJ1-5; a possible D gene is TRBD1 (5 bases). This clonotype was obtained from a woman younger than 30 with Graves' hyperthyroidism. Sequencing input: blood. CDR3 sequence: CASSPNSGTGNQPQHF. In nucleotides, the CDR3 is TGTGCCAGCTCGCCTAATTCAGGGACGGGCAATCAGCCCCAGCATTTT.